This T cell receptor beta chain appears in the sequencing data of a study of T cell changes during pregnancy in multiple sclerosis (dated by TCRdb to between 2017 and 2020). Context from the whole study: The study examined how the T cell repertoire changed over the course of pregnancy in women with multiple sclerosis.

As concerns this clone: What antigen it recognizes has not been identified. Base qualities are missing; no much larger clone stands one base away.

Libraries were built with the immunoSEQ multiplex PCR assay. TCRdb took over this immuneACCESS table, retaining in-frame rearrangements with V and J assigned. Such tables are incomplete; in checked studies, under half of the missing clones stem from an unresolved V gene, and the remainder is unexplained. This sample holds about 42,000 clones; about 90% were observed only once. Approximately 0.92% of the sample lies in the top ten. This sequence originates from a female donor with multiple sclerosis, enrolled in a pregnancy study. Sequenced here: CD4+ T cells from peripheral blood mononuclear cells, sampled after pregnancy.

Read as DNA, the sequence is TGTGCCACCAGTAGTGCAATGGGCAATTCACCCCTCCACTTT. Its product reads: CATSSAMGNSPLHF. The chain is made from TRBV15 and TRBJ1-6; the D gene assignment is ambiguous. Inclusive of the bounding cysteine and phenylalanine, the CDR3 is 14 residues long. CDR3 DNA is the only sequence kept; it has 42 bases, read in frame from the first base. At the junction V is shortened by 6 bases and J by 7 bases, with 13 bases in between. The germline V gene (reference sequence) specifies LNHNV as CDR1 and YYDKDF as CDR2. The full variable domain, completed from the reference TRBV15 and TRBJ1-6 proteins outside the CDR3, reads DAMVIQNPRYQVTQFGKPVTLSCSQTLNHNVMYWYQQKSSQAPKLLFHYYDKDFNNEADTPDNFQSRRPNTSFCFLDIRSPGLGDTAMYLCATSSAMGNSPLHFGNGTRLTVT.